This T cell receptor beta chain is drawn from a study of T-cell reconstitution after alpha-beta-depleted transplantation in children. Whole-study results and caveats: Recipient T cells and thymic progenitors that survived gave rise to the high TCRbeta diversity observed at day 60 in some patients. Newly produced T cells mostly provided counts and TCRbeta diversity after one year, as hyperexpanded clones declined. Approximately two months post-transplant, alpha-beta T cells reportedly originated from several hundred expanded graft clones.

As for this clonotype: No antigen is known for it.

CDR3 length: 15 residues. Looked up from germline, CDR1 is SGHTA and CDR2 is FQGTGA. V was clipped by 4 bases and J by 6 bases; unmatched bases: 9. A TCRbeta library incorporating unique molecular identifiers was prepared. TCRdb analysed the PCR reads with MiXCR anew, one entry per CDR3 protein. This sample has more than 400,000 distinct CDR3 sequences, with over 40% found just once. Sequenced here: PBMCs, sampled before TCRalphabeta/CD19-depleted stem cell transplant. This chain links TRBV7-3 with TRBJ2-3, with 8 bases aligning to TRBD2. The sequence was obtained from a girl aged 2 to 9 with aplastic anemia, due to receive a stem cell transplant. CDR3 nucleotide sequence: TGTGCCAGCAGCTCGTCCGGGGGGGCTTTGGATACGCAGTATTTT. It specifies CASSSSGGALDTQYF.